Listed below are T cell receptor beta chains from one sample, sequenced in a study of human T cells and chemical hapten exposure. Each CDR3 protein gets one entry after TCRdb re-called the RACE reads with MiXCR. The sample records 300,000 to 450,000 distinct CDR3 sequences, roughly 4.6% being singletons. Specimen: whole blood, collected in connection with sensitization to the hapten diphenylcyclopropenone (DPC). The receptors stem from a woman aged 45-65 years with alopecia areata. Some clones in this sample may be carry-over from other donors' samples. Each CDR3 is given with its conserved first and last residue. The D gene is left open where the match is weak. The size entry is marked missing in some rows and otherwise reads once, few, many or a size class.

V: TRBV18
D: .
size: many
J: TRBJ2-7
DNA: TGTGCCAGCTCACCACCCTCGAAGGCCTACGAGCAGTACTTC
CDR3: CASSPPSKAYEQYF

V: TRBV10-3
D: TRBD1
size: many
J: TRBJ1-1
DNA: TGTGCCATCAGTCTGACAGGGGTGAACACTGAAGCTTTCTTT
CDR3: CAISLTGVNTEAFF

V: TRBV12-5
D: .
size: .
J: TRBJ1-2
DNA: TGTGCTAGTGGTCCTCCCCCGGGTGCTAACTATGGCTACACCTTC
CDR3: CASGPPPGANYGYTF

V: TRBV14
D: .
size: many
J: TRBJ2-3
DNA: TGTGCCAGCAGCCAAGGAGAGTCAAGCACAGATACGCAGTATTTT
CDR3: CASSQGESSTDTQYF

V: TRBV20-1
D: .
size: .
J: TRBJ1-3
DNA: TGCAGTGCTAGTGGCCCTAGCTCTGGAAACACCATATATTTT
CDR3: CSASGPSSGNTIYF

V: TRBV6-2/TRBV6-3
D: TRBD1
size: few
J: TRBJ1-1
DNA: TGTGCCACCACGGACAGGATGAACACTGAAGCTTTCTTT
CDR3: CATTDRMNTEAFF

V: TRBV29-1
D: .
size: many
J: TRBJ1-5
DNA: TGCAGCGTTGGAGGGGAGAGCCAGCCCCAGCATTTT
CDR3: CSVGGESQPQHF

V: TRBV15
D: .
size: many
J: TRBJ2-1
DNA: TGTGCCACCAGCAGAGGGGACAATGAGCAGTTCTTC
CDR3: CATSRGDNEQFF

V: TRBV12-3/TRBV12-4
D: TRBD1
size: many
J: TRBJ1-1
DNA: TGTGCCAGCAGTTTTGGTCAGGGGGTTTTCTTT
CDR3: CASSFGQGVFF

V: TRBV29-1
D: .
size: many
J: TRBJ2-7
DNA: TGCAGCGTTGAGGGCAGGGGTTCCTACGAGCAGTACTTC
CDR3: CSVEGRGSYEQYF

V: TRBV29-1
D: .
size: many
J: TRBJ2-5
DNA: TGCAGCGTTAGGGTCGGTGTGAAAGAAACCCAGTACTTC
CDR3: CSVRVGVKETQYF

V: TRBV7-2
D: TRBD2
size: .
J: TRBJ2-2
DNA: TGTGCCAGCTTCACTAGCGGGGGCAAGGCCGGGGAGCTGTTTTTT
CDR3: CASFTSGGKAGELFF

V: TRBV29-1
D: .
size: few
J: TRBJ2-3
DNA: TGCAGCGTCAACAGTCCTAGCACAGATACGCAGTATTTT
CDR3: CSVNSPSTDTQYF

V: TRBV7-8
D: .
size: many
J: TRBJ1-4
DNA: TGTGCCAGCAGCCCTGACAGCATGGATAATGAAAAACTGTTTTTT
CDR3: CASSPDSMDNEKLFF

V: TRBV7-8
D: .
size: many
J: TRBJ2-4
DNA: TGTGCCAGCAGCTCCGGGACTTCCCAGAAGGCCAAAAACATTCAGTACTTC
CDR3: CASSSGTSQKAKNIQYF

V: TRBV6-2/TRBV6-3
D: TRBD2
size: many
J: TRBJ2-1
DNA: TGTGCCAGCAGTAAATCATATGGGAGCGGGAGCTCCTACAATGAGCAGTTCTTC
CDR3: CASSKSYGSGSSYNEQFF

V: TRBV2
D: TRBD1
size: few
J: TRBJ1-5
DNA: TGTGCCAGCAGTGGCGGGACAGGGGGGAATCAGCCCCAGCATTTT
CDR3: CASSGGTGGNQPQHF

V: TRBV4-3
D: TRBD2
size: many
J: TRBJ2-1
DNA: TGCGCCAGCAGCCAAGGGGTTAGCGGGAGTGGCAATGAGCAGTTCTTC
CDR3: CASSQGVSGSGNEQFF

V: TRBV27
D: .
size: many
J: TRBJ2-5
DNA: TGTGCCAGCAGTTTCCAATACGGTTCCGTGAAGACCCAGTACTTC
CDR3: CASSFQYGSVKTQYF

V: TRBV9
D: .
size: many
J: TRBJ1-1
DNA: TGTGCCAGCAGCGTAGAAGGGGGGTCTCTGAACACTGAAGCTTTCTTT
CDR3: CASSVEGGSLNTEAFF

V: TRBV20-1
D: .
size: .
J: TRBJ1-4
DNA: TGCAGTGCTAGAGGGAACATTGAAAAACTGTTTTTT
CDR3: CSARGNIEKLFF

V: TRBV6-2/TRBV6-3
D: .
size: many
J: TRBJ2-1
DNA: TGTGCCAGCAGTTACCCAGATTCGGGTCCAAATGAGCAGTTCTTC
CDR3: CASSYPDSGPNEQFF

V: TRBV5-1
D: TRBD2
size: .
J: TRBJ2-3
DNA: TGCGCCAGCAGCCTCTCACTAGCGGGAGGTACGACAGATACGCAGTATTTT
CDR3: CASSLSLAGGTTDTQYF

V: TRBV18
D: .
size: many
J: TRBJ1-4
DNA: TGTGCCAGCTCACTAGACACCCCCGGGTCGAATGAAAAACTGTTTTTT
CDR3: CASSLDTPGSNEKLFF

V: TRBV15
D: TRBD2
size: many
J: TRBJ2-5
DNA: TGTGCCACCAGCATAGATAGCGGGAGAAAAGGGACCCAGTACTTC
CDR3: CATSIDSGRKGTQYF

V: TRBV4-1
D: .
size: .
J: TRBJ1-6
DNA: TGCGCCAGCAGCCAAGTGGAAAGCTCCTATAATTCACCCCTCCACTTT
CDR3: CASSQVESSYNSPLHF

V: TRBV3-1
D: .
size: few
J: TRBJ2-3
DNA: TGTGCCAGCAGCCAAGATTCTGGGGTCACAGATACGCAGTATTTT
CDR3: CASSQDSGVTDTQYF

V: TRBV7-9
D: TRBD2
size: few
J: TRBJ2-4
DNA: TGTGCCAGCAGCTTAAACCCCAGAAGCGGGAGTACCGCCGCCAAAAACATTCAGTACTTC
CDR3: CASSLNPRSGSTAAKNIQYF

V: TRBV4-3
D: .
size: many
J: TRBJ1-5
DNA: TGCGCCAGCAGCCAAGATGGGTCTGCCAATCAGCCCCAGCATTTT
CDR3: CASSQDGSANQPQHF

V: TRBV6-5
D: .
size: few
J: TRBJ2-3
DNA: TGTGCCGTTAAGGGGAGTAGCGAAGGAGATACGCAGTATTTT
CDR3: CAVKGSSEGDTQYF

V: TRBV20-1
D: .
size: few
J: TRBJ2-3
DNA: TGCTGCTCCCGCACAGATACGCAGTATTTT
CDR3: CCSRTDTQYF

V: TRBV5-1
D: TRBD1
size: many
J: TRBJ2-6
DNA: TGCGCCAGCAGCGACAAGGGACAGCCCTCTGGGGCCAACGTCCTGACTTTC
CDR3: CASSDKGQPSGANVLTF

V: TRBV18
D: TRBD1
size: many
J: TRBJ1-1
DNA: TGTGCCAGCTCACGGGGGACAGGGGGCCTAACTGAAGCTTTCTTT
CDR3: CASSRGTGGLTEAFF

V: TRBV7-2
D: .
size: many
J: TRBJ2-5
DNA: TGTGCCAGCAGCCGCGACGGTACAGAGACCCAGTACTTC
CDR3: CASSRDGTETQYF

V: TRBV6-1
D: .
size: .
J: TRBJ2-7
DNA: TGTGCCAGCAGTGAAATGGAACAGTCTACCTACGAGCAGTACTTC
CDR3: CASSEMEQSTYEQYF

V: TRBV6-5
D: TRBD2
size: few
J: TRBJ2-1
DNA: TGTGCCAGCAGTTACTCAAGCGGGGCATACAATGAGCAGTTCTTC
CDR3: CASSYSSGAYNEQFF

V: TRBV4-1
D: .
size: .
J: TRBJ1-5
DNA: TGCGCCAGCAGACAGGTACAAGGCTATCAGCCCCAGCATTTT
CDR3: CASRQVQGYQPQHF

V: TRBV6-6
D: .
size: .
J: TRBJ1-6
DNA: TGTGCCAGCAGTTACTCTTTGTCGCGGGGATCTGGCAATTCACCCCTCCACTTT
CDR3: CASSYSLSRGSGNSPLHF

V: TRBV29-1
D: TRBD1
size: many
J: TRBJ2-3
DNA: TGCAGCGTTGAAGGGACAGGGATGGGCACAGATACGCAGTATTTT
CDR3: CSVEGTGMGTDTQYF

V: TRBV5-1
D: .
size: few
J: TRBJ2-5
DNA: TGCGCCAGCAGCCGGGGGGCCGAGACCCAGTACTTC
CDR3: CASSRGAETQYF

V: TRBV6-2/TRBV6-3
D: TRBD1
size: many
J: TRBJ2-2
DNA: TGTGCCAGCAGTTACCTAGACAGGGTCACCGGGGAGCTGTTTTTT
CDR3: CASSYLDRVTGELFF

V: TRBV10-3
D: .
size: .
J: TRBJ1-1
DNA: TGTGCCATAAGACAGGAGATGAAGAACACTGAAGCTTTCTTT
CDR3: CAIRQEMKNTEAFF

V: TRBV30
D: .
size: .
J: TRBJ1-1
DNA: TGTGCCTGGAGTGCGGGAGGTGCTGAAGCTTTCTTT
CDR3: CAWSAGGAEAFF

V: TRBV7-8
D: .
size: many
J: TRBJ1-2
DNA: TGTGCCAGCAGCTTAGTCCCAGGGGACCTTTATGGCTACACCTTC
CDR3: CASSLVPGDLYGYTF

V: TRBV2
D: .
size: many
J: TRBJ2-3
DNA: TGTGCCAGCAGTGGGCCGTTCACAGATACGCAGTATTTT
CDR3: CASSGPFTDTQYF

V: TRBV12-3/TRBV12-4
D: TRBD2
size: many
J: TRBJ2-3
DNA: TGTGCCAGCAGCCCGACTAGCGGGCATAGCACAGATACGCAGTATTTT
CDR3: CASSPTSGHSTDTQYF

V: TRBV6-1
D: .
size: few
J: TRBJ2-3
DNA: TGTGCCAGCAGAACTACTAGCCAGAGCACAGATACGCAGTATTTT
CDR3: CASRTTSQSTDTQYF

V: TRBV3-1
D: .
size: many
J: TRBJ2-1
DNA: TGTGCCAGCAGAGCTTATGACGCTGGGAATGAGCAGTTCTTC
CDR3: CASRAYDAGNEQFF

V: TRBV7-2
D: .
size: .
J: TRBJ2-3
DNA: TGTGCCAGCAGCTTGAACGGCTACACAGATACGCAGTATTTT
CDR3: CASSLNGYTDTQYF

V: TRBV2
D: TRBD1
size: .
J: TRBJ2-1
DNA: TGTGCCAGCAGGCCGGACAGGGGTGACAATGAGCAGTTCTTC
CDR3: CASRPDRGDNEQFF

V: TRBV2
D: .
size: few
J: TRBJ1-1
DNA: TGTGCCAGCAGTCGGACAGTCAGCCTGAACACTGAAGCTTTCTTT
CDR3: CASSRTVSLNTEAFF

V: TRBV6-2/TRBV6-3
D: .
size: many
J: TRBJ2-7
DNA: TGTGCCAGCTCCGGGACCCTCGTTTACGAGCAGTACTTC
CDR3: CASSGTLVYEQYF

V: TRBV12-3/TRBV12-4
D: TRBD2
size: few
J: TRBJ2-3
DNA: TGTGCCAGCAGTTTAGCGGGAGGGCCTTTAGATACGCAGTATTTT
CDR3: CASSLAGGPLDTQYF

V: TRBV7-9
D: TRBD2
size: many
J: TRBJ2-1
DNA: TGTGCCAGCAGCCTTTTACTAGGGGAGGGTGAGCAGTTCTTC
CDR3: CASSLLLGEGEQFF

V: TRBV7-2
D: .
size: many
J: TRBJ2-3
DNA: TGTGCCAGCAGCTACCCGAGCCTAGATACGCAGTATTTT
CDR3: CASSYPSLDTQYF

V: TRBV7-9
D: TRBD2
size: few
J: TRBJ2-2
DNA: TGTGCCAGCAGCTTAGTCGCGGGAGTGGGCACCGGGGAGCTGTTTTTT
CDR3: CASSLVAGVGTGELFF